The entry below gives a single T cell receptor beta chain sequence along with its context. The specificity of this receptor is unknown. Base qualities are not recorded, but no much larger clone differs from it by a single base. This specimen belongs to a study of blood T cells in healthy people across ages (dated by TCRdb to the mid-2010s). For context, the study as a whole: Template switching captured roughly one uniquely barcoded TCR beta cDNA molecule per two T cells in model experiments. The study measured age-related changes in TCR beta repertoire diversity using deep sequencing normalized with unique cDNA molecular identifiers. The donors were divided into four age groups: young (average around 16 years), middle-aged (approximately 42), aged (under 70) and long-lived (around 87). Donors of different ages were randomly distributed across sequencing lanes to avoid experimental bias. For two donors (one aged 18 to 30 and one aged 80 or older), the study analyzed two additional independent replicas of 1 million unique cDNA reads from the same blood draw.

The library was made by 5' RACE. Sequencing was carried out with an Illumina HiSeq 2500. A second roughly 7 to 12 cycle PCR used a sample-barcoded 5' primer and a J-beta primer mix. Each TCR beta cDNA molecule received a unique molecular identifier from a template-switch 5' adaptor carrying 12 random nucleotides. Each sample yielded at least 3 million CDR3-containing paired-end reads. First-strand cDNA was synthesized from all RNA with the Mint cDNA synthesis kit, primed by a TRBC-specific oligonucleotide. Following uracil-DNA glycosylase treatment, a first 18-cycle PCR with universal primers M1SS and BC2_uni_R was performed on all cDNA. As for how the authors treated the data: Normalization of each sample was performed by random selection of 1 million high-quality reads, each carrying a distinct molecular identifier. Instead of being binned into consensus sequences, reads that shared molecular identifiers were thrown out. MiTCR, set to a Q25 quality threshold and the strictest error-elimination algorithm, was used for CDR3 identification, clonotype clustering and error correction. A nonparametric unseen species model with Euler transformation was used to estimate a lower bound on total TCR beta diversity. The public sequencing data were trimmed at Q25 with fastp and processed into clonotypes with MiXCR by TCRdb, which kept only in-frame beta chains. Rows merge per CDR3 protein into single entries with the most common DNA and genes. The authors' filters were not applied to this entry. This sample has over 600,000 distinct CDR3 sequences in its table, and around 45% of those were observed once. Over 15% of the sample comes from the top ten.

CDR1 ENHRY and CDR2 SYGVKD were looked up in the germline V gene. The CDR3 covers 13 residues, taking in both the cysteine and the phenylalanine. Only the CDR3 DNA is retained, 39 bases long and in frame from the first base. The junction shows trimming of 8 bases on V and 0 bases on J, plus 10 bases between the germline ends. The roughly 39 donors, aged about 6 to 100 years, were systemically healthy Caucasian individuals from Russia. Around 10 milliliters of peripheral blood were collected from each donor into EDTA-treated Vacutainer tubes. Ficoll-Paque density-gradient centrifugation was used to isolate PBMCs, with at least 6 million obtained per sample. Total RNA was extracted from PBMCs with Trizol reagent, with at least 5 micrograms obtained per sample. Naive CD45RAhigh/CD27high T cell percentages were measured by flow cytometry on a PBMC aliquot from every donor. What the work shows at the level of the full study, not this receptor alone: Estimates of total diversity based on one million sequenced T cells were considered lower bounds and underestimates. The CMV infection status of donors was not known, potentially confounding age-related changes in expanded clonotypes. The percentage of naive T cells measured by flow cytometry correlated strongly with observed TCR beta diversity. Since profiling was done on bulk unsorted PBMCs, naive and antigen-experienced compartments could not be conclusively compared. As age increased, observed TCR beta diversity per million T cells dropped in a roughly linear way, and a significant reduction was already evident by age about 40. The long-lived group showed more naive CD4+ T cells, fewer expanded clones and increased TCR diversity than the aged group, suggesting age selection.

The chain is made from TRBV10-3 and TRBJ2-5, with no reliable assignment of the D segment. The sequenced sample was blood. The TCR originated in a man older than 75 in good health. The nucleotide sequence reads as follows: TGTGCCATCGGAAGACAAGACCAAGAGACCCAGTACTTC. Translated, it gives CAIGRQDQETQYF.